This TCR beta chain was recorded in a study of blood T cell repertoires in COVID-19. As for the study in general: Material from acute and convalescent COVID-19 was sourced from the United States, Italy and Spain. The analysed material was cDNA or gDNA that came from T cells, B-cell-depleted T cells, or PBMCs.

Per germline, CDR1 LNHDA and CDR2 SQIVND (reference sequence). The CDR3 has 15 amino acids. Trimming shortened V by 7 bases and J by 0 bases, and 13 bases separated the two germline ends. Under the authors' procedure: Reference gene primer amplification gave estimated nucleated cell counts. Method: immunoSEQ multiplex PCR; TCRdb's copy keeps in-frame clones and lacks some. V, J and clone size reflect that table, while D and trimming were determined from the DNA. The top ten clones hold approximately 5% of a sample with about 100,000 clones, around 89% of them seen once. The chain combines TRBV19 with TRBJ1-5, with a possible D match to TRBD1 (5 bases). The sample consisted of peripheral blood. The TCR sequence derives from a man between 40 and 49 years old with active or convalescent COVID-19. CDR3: CASIPTVDSNQPQHF. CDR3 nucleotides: TGTGCCAGTATCCCGACAGTTGATAGCAATCAGCCCCAGCATTTT.